The 3 T cell receptor beta chains below come from one sample, sequenced in a study of blood T cells in healthy people across ages. The authors ran a second PCR of 7 to 11 cycles using a sample-barcoded 5' primer and a J-beta primer mix. TCRdb called the 5' RACE reads again in MiXCR, with one record for every CDR3 protein. The data show around 1,500,000 distinct CDR3 sequences, roughly 30% seen once. The sequencing input was blood. The receptor source for this set is a woman in her twenties or thirties in good health.

The V gene is TRBV4-2, the J gene TRBJ2-5; a possible D gene is TRBD1 (5 bases). CDR3 size: 16 residues. Trimming removed 1 base from V and 11 bases from J, with 23 bases in between. Germline V gene data show CDR1 as LGHNA and CDR2 as YNFKEQ. The CDR3 region is CASSQGRQRPQYEQYF. The CDR3 region has the DNA TGTGCCAGCAGCCAAGGTAGACAGCGTCCTCAGTATGAGCAGTACTTC.

This chain uses TRBV6-6 with TRBJ2-5, with 7 bases matching TRBD1. After removal of 6 bases from V and 1 base from J, the junction contained 14 bases not matched to a gene. The CDR3 totals 17 residues. Germline loops: CDR1 MNHNY, CDR2 SVGAGI (reference sequence). This CDR3 is CASSRSFSRDSQETQYF. The CDR3 bases are TGTGCCAGCAGCCGCTCCTTCTCCCGGGACAGCCAAGAGACCCAGTACTTC.

This clonotype was counted between two and nine times. The V call is TRBV20-1, the J call TRBJ2-5; TRBD1 or TRBD2 may be the D gene (6 bases each). Trimming shortened V by 2 bases and J by 2 bases, and 12 bases separated the two germline ends. The germline V gene has CDR1 DFQATT and CDR2 SNEGSKA (reference sequence). The CDR3 runs to 14 residues. Here the CDR3 DNA reads TGCAGTGCTAGATTCCAAGGGGGGCAAGAGACCCAGTACTTC. Its protein product is CSARFQGGQETQYF.